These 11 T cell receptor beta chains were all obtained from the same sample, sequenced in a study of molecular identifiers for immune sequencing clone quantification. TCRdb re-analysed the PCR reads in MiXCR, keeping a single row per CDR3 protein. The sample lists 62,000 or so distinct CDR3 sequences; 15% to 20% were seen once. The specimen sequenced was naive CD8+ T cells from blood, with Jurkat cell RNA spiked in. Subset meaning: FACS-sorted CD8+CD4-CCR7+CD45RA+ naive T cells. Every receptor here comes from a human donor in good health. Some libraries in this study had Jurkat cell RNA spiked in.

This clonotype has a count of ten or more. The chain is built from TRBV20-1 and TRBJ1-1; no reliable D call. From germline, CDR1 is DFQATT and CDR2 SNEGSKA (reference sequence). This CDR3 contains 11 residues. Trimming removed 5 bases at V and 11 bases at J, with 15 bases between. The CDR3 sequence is CSAPLPHGAFF. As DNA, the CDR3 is TGCAGTGCTCCCCTGCCTCATGGGGCTTTCTTT.

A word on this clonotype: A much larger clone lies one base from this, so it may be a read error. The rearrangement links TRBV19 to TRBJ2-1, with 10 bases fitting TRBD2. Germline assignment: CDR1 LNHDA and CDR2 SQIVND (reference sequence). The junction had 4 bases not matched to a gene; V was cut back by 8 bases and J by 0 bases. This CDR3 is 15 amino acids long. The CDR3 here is CASASSGSSYNEQFF. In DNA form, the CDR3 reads TGTGCCAGTGCCTCTAGCGGGAGCTCCTACAATGAGCAGTTCTTC. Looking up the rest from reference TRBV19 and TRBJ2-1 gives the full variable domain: DGGITQSPKYLFRKEGQNVTLSCEQNLNHDAMYWYRQDPGQGLRLIYYSQIVNDFQKGDIAEGYSVSREKKESFPLTVTSAQKNPTAFYLCASASSGSSYNEQFFGPGTRLTVL.

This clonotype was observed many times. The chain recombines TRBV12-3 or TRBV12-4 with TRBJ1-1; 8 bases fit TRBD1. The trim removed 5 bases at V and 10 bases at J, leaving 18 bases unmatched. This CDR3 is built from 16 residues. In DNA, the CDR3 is TGTGCCAGCAGTCCCGTCGTGGGGACAGGTTTCGGCGGAGCTTTCTTT. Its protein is CASSPVVGTGFGGAFF.

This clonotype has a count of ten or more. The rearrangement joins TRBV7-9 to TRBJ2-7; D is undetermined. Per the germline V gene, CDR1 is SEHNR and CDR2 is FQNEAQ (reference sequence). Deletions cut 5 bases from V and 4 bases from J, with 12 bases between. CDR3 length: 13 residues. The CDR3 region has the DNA TGTGCCAGCAGCCCACCCGGATATTACGAGCAGTACTTC. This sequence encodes CASSPPGYYEQYF.

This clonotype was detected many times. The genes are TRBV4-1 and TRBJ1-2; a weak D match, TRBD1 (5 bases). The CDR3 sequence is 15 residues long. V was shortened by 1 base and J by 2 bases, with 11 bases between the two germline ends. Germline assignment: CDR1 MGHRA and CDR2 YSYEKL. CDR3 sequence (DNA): TGCGCCAGCAGCCAAGGGTCTGACAGCAACTATGGCTACACCTTC. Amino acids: CASSQGSDSNYGYTF.

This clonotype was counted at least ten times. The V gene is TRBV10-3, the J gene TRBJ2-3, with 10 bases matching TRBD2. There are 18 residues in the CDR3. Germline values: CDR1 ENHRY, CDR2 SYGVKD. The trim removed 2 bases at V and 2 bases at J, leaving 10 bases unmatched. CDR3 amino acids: CAISEPRTSGEITDTQYF. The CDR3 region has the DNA TGTGCCATCAGTGAGCCGCGAACTAGCGGGGAAATCACAGATACGCAGTATTTT.

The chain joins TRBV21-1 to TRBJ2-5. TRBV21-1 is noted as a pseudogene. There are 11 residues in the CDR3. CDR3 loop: CASSKDETQYF. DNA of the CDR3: TGTGCCAGCAGCAAAGACGAGACCCAGTACTTC.

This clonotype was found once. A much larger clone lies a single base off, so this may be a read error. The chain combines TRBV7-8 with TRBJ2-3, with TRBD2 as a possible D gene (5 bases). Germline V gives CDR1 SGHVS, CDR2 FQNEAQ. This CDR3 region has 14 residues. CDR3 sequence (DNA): TGTGCCAGCGGCTCCAGCGAACTAGGGTTACGGGGTGATTTT. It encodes CASGSSELGLRGDF.

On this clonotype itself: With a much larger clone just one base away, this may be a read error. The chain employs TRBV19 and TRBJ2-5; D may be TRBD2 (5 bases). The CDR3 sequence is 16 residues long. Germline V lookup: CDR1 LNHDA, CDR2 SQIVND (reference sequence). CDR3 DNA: TGTGCCAGTAGTATATGGATTGGGGAGAACCAAGAGGCCCAGTACTTC. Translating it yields CASSIWIGENQEAQYF. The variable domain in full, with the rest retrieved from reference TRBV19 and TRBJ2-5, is DGGITQSPKYLFRKEGQNVTLSCEQNLNHDAMYWYRQDPGQGLRLIYYSQIVNDFQKGDIAEGYSVSREKKESFPLTVTSAQKNPTAFYLCASSIWIGENQEAQYFGPGTRLLVL.

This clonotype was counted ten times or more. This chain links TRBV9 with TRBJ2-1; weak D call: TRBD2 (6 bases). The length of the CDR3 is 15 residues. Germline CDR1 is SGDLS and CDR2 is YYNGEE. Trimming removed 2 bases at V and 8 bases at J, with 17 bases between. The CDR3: CASSVYRRGEDEQFF. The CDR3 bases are TGTGCCAGCAGCGTCTACCGTCGCGGGGAGGATGAGCAGTTCTTC.

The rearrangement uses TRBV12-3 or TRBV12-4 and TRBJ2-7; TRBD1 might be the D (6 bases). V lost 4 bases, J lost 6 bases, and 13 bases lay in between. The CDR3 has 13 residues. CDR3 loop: CASSWGPRTEQYF. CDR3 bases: TGTGCCAGCAGTTGGGGGCCTAGAACCGAGCAGTACTTC.